The 30 T cell receptor beta chains listed next were all sequenced from one sample in a study of T-cell reconstitution after alpha-beta-depleted transplantation in children. Molecular barcoding with unique molecular identifiers was used for the TCRbeta library. TCRdb re-called the PCR reads with MiXCR, one entry per CDR3 protein. The sample lists about 490,000 distinct CDR3 sequences, 8% to 11% seen once, with about 2% in the top ten. Sequenced here: PBMCs, sampled before TCRalphabeta/CD19-depleted stem cell transplant. These receptors were collected from a child between 2 and 9 years old with inherited bone marrow failure, due to receive a stem cell transplant.

This clonotype appeared a few times. This chain links TRBV7-2 with TRBJ2-3; TRBD2 is a possible D gene (6 bases). Between the trimmed V and J ends, which lost 2 bases and 2 bases, there was a span of 14 bases. The CDR3 covers 16 residues. The germline V gene has CDR1 SGHTA and CDR2 FQGNSA. This CDR3 is CASSLLGLLNTDTQYF. CDR3 bases: TGTGCCAGCAGCTTATTGGGACTCCTAAACACAGATACGCAGTATTTT.

Concerning this clonotype: With a much larger clone just one base away, this may be a read error. The V and J genes are TRBV10-3 and TRBJ2-1; D is perhaps TRBD2 (6 bases). Germline CDR1 reads ENHRY; CDR2 reads SYGVKD. The CDR3 covers 14 residues. V dropped 5 bases and J dropped 3 bases, with 11 bases sitting between them. The chain's CDR3 is CAISSAGGYNEQFF. CDR3 coding DNA: TGTGCCATCAGTTCAGCGGGTGGCTACAATGAGCAGTTCTTC.

The gene calls are TRBV15 and TRBJ2-1; D tentatively fits TRBD1 or TRBD2 (6 bases each). Per germline, CDR1 LNHNV and CDR2 YYDKDF (reference sequence). The CDR3 contains 15 residues. Trimming took off 1 base at V and 10 bases at J, with 17 bases between the two ends. CDR3 nucleotides: TGTGCCACCAGCAGAGTTAGCGGAGGGGGGCGGGAGCAGTTCTTC. This gives the protein CATSRVSGGGREQFF.

This clonotype has a count of ten or more. The genes are TRBV2 and TRBJ2-1; 13 bases align to TRBD2. This CDR3 is 16 amino acids long. Per germline, CDR1 SNHLY and CDR2 FYNNEI. The trim removed 4 bases at V and 2 bases at J, leaving 2 bases unmatched. Here the CDR3 reads CASSVGLAGTYNEQFF. CDR3 bases: TGTGCCAGCAGTGTGGGACTAGCGGGGACCTACAATGAGCAGTTCTTC. Supplemented by reference TRBV2 and TRBJ2-1, the full variable domain reads EPEVTQTPSHQVTQMGQEVILRCVPISNHLYFYWYRQILGQKVEFLVSFYNNEISEKSEIFDDQFSVERPDGSNFTLKIRSTKLEDSAMYFCASSVGLAGTYNEQFFGPGTRLTVL.

This clonotype has a count of ten or more. The chain joins TRBV15 to TRBJ2-7; 10 bases align to TRBD2. V was clipped by 3 bases and J by 4 bases; unmatched bases: 9. The CDR3 totals 16 residues. The V gene's germline CDR1 is LNHNV and CDR2 YYDKDF (reference sequence). CDR3 nucleotide sequence: TGTGCCACCAGCAGTGGACGAACTAGCGGGGCTTACGAGCAGTACTTC. Protein: CATSSGRTSGAYEQYF. Together with reference TRBV15 and TRBJ2-7, the CDR3 gives the full variable domain: DAMVIQNPRYQVTQFGKPVTLSCSQTLNHNVMYWYQQKSSQAPKLLFHYYDKDFNNEADTPDNFQSRRPNTSFCFLDIRSPGLGDTAMYLCATSSGRTSGAYEQYFGPGTRLTVT.

This clonotype was recorded many times. V usage is TRBV19 and J usage is TRBJ2-2, with a weak D call TRBD1 (5 bases). The CDR3 consists of 14 residues. Trimming removed 7 bases at V and 1 base at J, with 10 bases between. CDR1 and CDR2 from the germline V gene are LNHDA and SQIVND (reference sequence). CDR3 nucleotide sequence: TGTGCCAGTAAACGACAGTGGAACACCGGGGAGCTGTTTTTT. Amino acids: CASKRQWNTGELFF.

This clonotype was seen repeatedly, ten times or more. The chain carries TRBV7-8 and TRBJ2-7, with D possibly matching TRBD1 (5 bases). Per the germline V gene, CDR1 is SGHVS and CDR2 is FQNEAQ. The CDR3 extends over 14 amino acids. V was shortened by 5 bases and J by 4 bases, with 15 bases between the two germline ends. This CDR3 reads CASSEGHQVYEQYF. The CDR3 nucleotides are TGTGCCAGCAGCGAAGGACACCAGGTGTACGAGCAGTACTTC.

This clonotype has at least ten counts. V and J are TRBV28 and TRBJ2-1; 9 positions match TRBD2. Germline CDR1 and CDR2: MDHEN and SYDVKM. The CDR3 spans 19 residues. The ends lost 6 bases at V and 6 bases at J; junction bases unmatched: 21. CDR3 nucleotides: TGTGCCAGCAGCCCCTCCCCTCTTTTTAGCGGGAGACGTTTCAATGAGCAGTTCTTC. Encoded protein: CASSPSPLFSGRRFNEQFF.

In this sample, this clonotype turned up many times. The chain has TRBV4-3 and TRBJ2-3; TRBD2 matches at 12 bases. CDR1 is LGHNA and CDR2 is YSLEER in the germline V gene. V lost 1 base, J lost 6 bases, and 14 bases stayed unmatched. This CDR3 has 19 amino acids. As DNA, the CDR3 is TGCGCCAGCAGCCAAGTCATGCAGGGACTAGCGGGCGGTGGGGATACGCAGTATTTT. Translating it yields CASSQVMQGLAGGGDTQYF.

This clonotype occurred many times. This rearrangement joins TRBV7-8 to TRBJ2-1, with unresolved D. The ends were cut back, 2 bases at V and 12 bases at J, with 17 bases in the middle. Germline V lookup: CDR1 SGHVS, CDR2 FQNEAQ. The length of the CDR3 is 14 residues. CDR3 nucleotide sequence: TGTGCCAGCAGCTTAAGTTCGGCCAGCCCCGCGCAGTTCTTC. This encodes CASSLSSASPAQFF. Combining the CDR3 with reference TRBV7-8 and TRBJ2-1 gives the whole variable domain GAGVSQSPRYKVAKRGQDVALRCDPISGHVSLFWYQQALGQGPEFLTYFQNEAQLDKSGLPSDRFFAERPEGSVSTLKIQRTQQEDSAVYLCASSLSSASPAQFFGPGTRLTVL.

This clonotype was recorded many times. This chain joins TRBV4-1 and TRBJ2-3, with 8 bases identical to TRBD2. This CDR3 contains 16 residues. With 1 base clipped from V and 0 bases from J, the junction kept 3 bases outside the gene matches. Germline values: CDR1 MGHRA, CDR2 YSYEKL. CDR3 nucleotides: TGCGCCAGCAGCCAAGTGGCTAGCGGGAGCACAGATACGCAGTATTTT. Translated: CASSQVASGSTDTQYF.

In this sample, this clonotype turned up many times. The J gene is TRBJ2-2, the V gene TRBV29-1; D remains unclear. V gave up 4 bases and J gave up 2 bases, with 11 bases separating them. Germline assignment: CDR1 SQVTM and CDR2 ANQGSEA. The CDR3 runs 14 residues. In nucleotides, the CDR3 is TGCAGCGTTGGGGGTGGATTTAACACCGGGGAGCTGTTTTTT. Amino acids: CSVGGGFNTGELFF.

This clonotype was seen only once. A read error is possible here, since a much larger clone lies one base away. The rearrangement uses TRBV20-1 and TRBJ2-7; D gene unclear. Germline V lookup: CDR1 DFQATT, CDR2 SNEGSKA (reference sequence). The CDR3 is 12 amino acids. The CDR3 DNA sequence: TGCAGTGCTAGAGAATCGGCCTACGAGCGGTACTTC. Protein product: CSARESAYERYF.

This clonotype occurred many times. The V gene is TRBV28, the J gene TRBJ2-7, with a weak D call TRBD2 (6 bases). From germline, CDR1 is MDHEN and CDR2 SYDVKM. Trimming cost V 8 bases and J 1 base, with 21 bases left between them. The CDR3 consists of 16 residues. The CDR3 region has the DNA TGTGCCAGCTATCCGGCAATGGGCGGGAAGTCCTACGAGCAGTACTTC. It is translated as CASYPAMGGKSYEQYF. Complete variable domain (other parts from reference TRBV28 and TRBJ2-7): DVKVTQSSRYLVKRTGEKVFLECVQDMDHENMFWYRQDPGLGLRLIYFSYDVKMKEKGDIPEGYSVSREKKERFSLILESASTNQTSMYLCASYPAMGGKSYEQYFGPGTRLTVT.

The V gene is TRBV5-1, the J gene TRBJ2-2, with D possibly TRBD2 on 6 matching bases. Germline V gives CDR1 SGHRS, CDR2 YFSETQ. Trimming left V 2 bases short and J 4 bases short, with 21 bases between. There are 18 residues in the CDR3. The CDR3 DNA is TGCGCCAGCAGCTTTACGTCTCAGGGCGGGATAACCACCGGGGAGCTGTTTTTT. It specifies CASSFTSQGGITTGELFF.

This clonotype was counted ten times or more. Written as DNA, the CDR3 is TGTGCCAGCAGTCCACTCCCGGGGGAGGGATACGAGCAGTACTTC. Its protein is CASSPLPGEGYEQYF. The chain recombines TRBV27 with TRBJ2-7; 7 bases map to TRBD2. J lost 4 bases, V lost 5 bases, and 11 bases had no gene match. The CDR3 totals 15 residues. Germline V gene sequence: CDR1 MNHEY, CDR2 SMNVEV (reference sequence).

This clonotype was counted many times. Sequence at one end of the junction differs from germline and may be a read error. The chain combines TRBV14 with TRBJ2-7; 14 bases line up with TRBD2. The CDR3 has 16 residues. Germline values: CDR1 SGHDN, CDR2 FVKESK. The CDR3: CASSQGTSGSSYEQYF. DNA for the CDR3: TGCGCCAGCAGCCAGGGGACTAGCGGGAGCTCCTACGAGCAGTACTTC.

There are a few counts of this clonotype. V is TRBV6-4 and J is TRBJ2-1; D is undetermined. The CDR3 is made up of 15 amino acids. Between the trimmed V and J ends, which lost 3 bases and 0 bases, there was a span of 9 bases. CDR1 and CDR2 from the germline V gene are MRHNA and SNTAGT. The CDR3 here is CASSETVGSYNEQFF. CDR3 bases: TGTGCCAGCAGTGAAACGGTGGGCTCCTACAATGAGCAGTTCTTC.

The gene calls are TRBV27 and TRBJ2-7; 9 nucleotides align to TRBD2. The V segment lost 6 bases and the J segment 5 bases; nucleotides outside the gene matches: 2. CDR3 size: 12 residues. The germline V gene has CDR1 MNHEY and CDR2 SMNVEV (reference sequence). The DNA for the CDR3 is TGTGCCAGCAGACTAGCGGGTCACGAGCAGTACTTC. This codes for CASRLAGHEQYF.

This clonotype was seen repeatedly, ten times or more. J is TRBJ2-1 and V is TRBV9; D is unclear. Trimming stripped 2 bases from V and 9 bases from J, with 9 bases between. CDR1 and CDR2 from the germline V gene are SGDLS and YYNGEE. The CDR3 covers 12 residues. In nucleotides, the CDR3 is TGTGCCAGCAGCGTCCCCCCCGGTGAGCAGTTCTTC. It is translated as CASSVPPGEQFF.

In its sample, this clonotype was seen many times. The chain links TRBV6-2 or TRBV6-3 to TRBJ2-5; D is perhaps TRBD1 (6 bases). Per the germline V gene, CDR1 is MNHEY and CDR2 is SVGEGT. The CDR3 runs 14 residues. The V and J ends lost 2 bases and 6 bases respectively, with 13 bases between them. The CDR3 region has the DNA TGTGCCAGCAGTTACGCCAGTCGGGACAAGACCCAGTACTTC. It is translated as CASSYASRDKTQYF.

This chain joins TRBV23-1 and TRBJ2-5; 9 nucleotides align to TRBD2. TRBV23-1 is an open reading frame whose function is uncertain. The CDR3 has 16 amino acids. V lost 4 bases, J lost 1 base, and 7 bases stayed unmatched. CDR3 protein: CASSPSLAGCQETQYF. The CDR3 bases are TGCGCCAGCAGTCCCAGCCTAGCGGGATGCCAAGAGACCCAGTACTTC.

This clonotype showed up many times. This chain links TRBV12-3 or TRBV12-4 with TRBJ2-1; D gene uncertain. The CDR3 consists of 14 residues. The V gene lost 5 bases and the J gene lost 0 bases, with 8 bases spanning the gap. DNA for the CDR3: TGTGCCAGCAGTCCAGTCGGCTCCTACAATGAGCAGTTCTTC. Translated, it gives CASSPVGSYNEQFF.

This clonotype was counted many times. This chain connects TRBV11-2 to TRBJ2-7; TRBD2 matches at 8 bases. The CDR3 extends over 18 amino acids. V was clipped by 0 bases and J by 4 bases; unmatched bases: 14. Germline-derived CDR1 and CDR2 are SGHAT and FQNNGV. CDR3 amino acids: CASSLELAEALFGYEQYF. In DNA form, the CDR3 reads TGTGCCAGCAGCTTAGAACTAGCGGAGGCCCTTTTCGGATACGAGCAGTACTTC.

This clonotype was counted many times. The rearrangement links TRBV28 to TRBJ1-2; 7 bases are a match to TRBD1. CDR1 is MDHEN and CDR2 is SYDVKM in the germline V gene. The J segment lost 9 bases and the V segment lost 2 bases, leaving 15 bases of the junction unmatched. CDR3 length equals 16 residues. The CDR3 coding sequence is TGTGCCAGCAGTTTAGCTTTCTGGACAGGCGTATATAGCTACACCTTC. It codes for CASSLAFWTGVYSYTF.

This clonotype was detected ten times or more. This rearrangement joins TRBV20-1 to TRBJ1-1, with TRBD1 matching 7 bases. This CDR3 has 13 residues. With 6 bases clipped from V and 0 bases from J, the junction kept 4 bases outside the gene matches. Germline V gives CDR1 DFQATT, CDR2 SNEGSKA (reference sequence). The CDR3 coding sequence is TGCAGTGCCCGGACAGGTTTGAACACTGAAGCTTTCTTT. Protein product: CSARTGLNTEAFF.

This clonotype was recorded a few times. The V and J genes are TRBV6-2 or TRBV6-3 and TRBJ2-3; D not certain. This CDR3 spans 13 amino acids. Germline V gene data show CDR1 as MNHEY and CDR2 as SVGEGT. Deletions cut 6 bases from V and 4 bases from J, with 11 bases between. This CDR3 is CASRPRKADTQYF. In DNA, the CDR3 is TGTGCCAGCAGGCCACGGAAGGCAGATACGCAGTATTTT.

This clonotype has just a few counts. The chain joins TRBV20-1 to TRBJ2-5, with 7 positions matching TRBD2. The V segment lost 6 bases and the J segment 5 bases; nucleotides outside the gene matches: 9. CDR3 size: 13 residues. CDR1 and CDR2 (germline): DFQATT, SNEGSKA (reference sequence). CDR3 nucleotide sequence: TGCAGTGCCAGACTAGCTGCCTTGGAGACCCAGTACTTC. Its protein is CSARLAALETQYF.

Comments on this clonotype: A clone one base away is much larger, so this may be a read error. This sequence joins TRBV29-1 and TRBJ2-7; either TRBD1 or TRBD2 may fit D (5 bases each). The CDR3 runs to 13 residues. Trimming removed 4 bases at V and 0 bases at J, with 10 bases between. Germline-derived CDR1 and CDR2 are SQVTM and ANQGSEA. The CDR3 sequence is CSVVQGRSYEQYF. The CDR3 DNA reads as TGCAGCGTTGTCCAGGGACGCTCCTACGAGCAGTACTTC.

This clonotype was counted ten times or more. The gene calls are TRBV5-1 and TRBJ2-5, with 9 bases lining up with TRBD2. J gave up 4 bases and V 1 base, and 8 bases lay outside the gene matches. The CDR3 is 16 residues long. Looked up from germline, CDR1 is SGHRS and CDR2 is YFSETQ. CDR3: CASSLRLAGFGETQYF. Here the CDR3 DNA reads TGCGCCAGCAGCTTGCGGCTAGCGGGATTTGGAGAGACCCAGTACTTC.